This T cell receptor beta chain comes out of a study of radiotherapy plus CTLA-4 blockade in lung cancer. Study outcomes and limitations: Best predicting response, reportedly, were early blood T cell clone dynamics, with interferon-beta.

CDR1 is MDHEN, CDR2 SYDVKM, per germline. The CDR3 runs 15 residues. Trimming at V came to 5 bases and at J to 4 bases, leaving 8 bases not matched to a gene. TCRdb keeps only in-frame clones here, not all; method: immunoSEQ multiplex PCR. This sample carries around 80,000 clones, roughly 74% of them seen once, and the ten largest clones take approximately 10%. About this clone: Its antigen is undetermined.

The study gave focal radiation plus ipilimumab CTLA-4 blockade to patients with chemo-refractory metastatic non-small-cell lung cancer. Sequenced here: peripheral blood, sampled from a patient treated with radiotherapy plus ipilimumab. The receptor comes from a human donor with non-small cell lung cancer whose response to radiotherapy plus ipilimumab could not be evaluated. V gene TRBV28 combines with J gene TRBJ2-5; 9 bases are a match to TRBD1. The CDR3 spells CASSLPTGGTETQYF. The CDR3, as DNA: TGTGCCAGCAGTCTCCCCACAGGGGGCACAGAGACCCAGTACTTC.